The 32 T cell receptor beta chains reported below all come from one sample, sequenced in a study of T cells in Graves' hyperthyroidism and ophthalmopathy (dated by TCRdb to about 2019). The library was produced with multiplex PCR. The reads were generated on an Illumina HiSeq 2000. The TCR beta CDR3 regions were amplified from RNA transcripts. The TCR CDR3 was subjected to a first round of RT-PCR using the HTBI primer set and the Qiagen OneStep RT-PCR kit. TCRdb handled the public reads itself, with Q25 trimming in fastp and clone calling in MiXCR, and kept productive beta chains. Rows merge per CDR3 protein into single entries with the most common DNA and genes. For this sample the table gives roughly 600,000 distinct CDR3 sequences, of which around 15% were detected only once. Approximately 13% of the sample belongs to the ten largest clones. Material for sequencing was blood. Receptors originate from a woman in her 50s with Graves' ophthalmopathy.

This clonotype has a count of ten or more. This chain links TRBV7-9 with TRBJ2-7; the D gene is possibly TRBD1 (6 bases). Germline CDR1 and CDR2: SEHNR and FQNEAQ (reference sequence). This CDR3 is 15 amino acids long. The V gene lost 3 bases and the J gene lost 4 bases, with 16 bases spanning the gap. CDR3 sequence: CASSLNRDKFYEQYF. CDR3 coding DNA: TGTGCCAGCAGCTTGAACCGGGACAAATTTTACGAGCAGTACTTC.

This clonotype was counted between two and nine times. J is TRBJ1-1 and V is TRBV20-1; D gene unclear. The CDR3 extends over 12 amino acids. V was shortened by 3 bases and J by 7 bases, with 12 bases between the two germline ends. Germline CDR1 and CDR2: DFQATT and SNEGSKA (reference sequence). The CDR3 here is CSARLYSDEAFF. CDR3 sequence (DNA): TGCAGTGCTAGGTTATACTCAGATGAAGCTTTCTTT.

The rearrangement joins TRBV11-2 to TRBJ2-3; possibly TRBD2 for D (5 bases). CDR1 is SGHAT and CDR2 is FQNNGV in the germline V gene. With 3 bases removed from V and 5 bases from J, the gap between germline ends came to 21 bases. The CDR3 loop spans 17 amino acids. The DNA for the CDR3 is TGTGCCAGCAGCTTCACCCGCCCGGGTACCGGAGGAGATACGCAGTATTTT. It translates to CASSFTRPGTGGDTQYF.

This clonotype was seen a handful of times. This chain connects TRBV7-2 to TRBJ2-7; 10 positions match TRBD2. The CDR3 sequence is 16 residues long. Germline CDR1 is SGHTA and CDR2 is FQGNSA. Unmatched junction bases numbered 10, after V lost 5 bases and J lost 3 bases. In DNA, the CDR3 is TGTGCCAGCAGCCCCCTCCTAGCGGGAGTACGCTACGAGCAGTACTTC. Protein sequence: CASSPLLAGVRYEQYF.

In this sample, this clonotype turned up many times. The V and J genes are TRBV7-9 and TRBJ2-7, with 7 nucleotides matching TRBD1. CDR1 is SEHNR and CDR2 is FQNEAQ in the germline V gene (reference sequence). There are 13 residues in the CDR3. The J segment lost 0 bases and the V segment lost 9 bases, leaving 5 bases of the junction unmatched. This CDR3 reads CASGTATSYEQYF. CDR3 bases: TGTGCCAGTGGGACAGCCACCTCCTACGAGCAGTACTTC.

This clonotype was detected only a few times. This chain uses TRBV6-1 with TRBJ2-1, with 10 bases aligning to TRBD1. The germline CDR1 and CDR2 sequences are MNHNS and SASEGT. V dropped 6 bases and J dropped 6; count of bases not matched to a gene: 8. The CDR3 totals 15 residues. CDR3 coding DNA: TGTGCCAGCAGACCCGGGACAGGGGCCGTCAATGAGCAGTTCTTC. Amino acid sequence: CASRPGTGAVNEQFF.

This clonotype was seen a few times. The rearrangement links TRBV20-1 to TRBJ2-1; D is unresolved. This CDR3 region has 15 residues. CDR1 is DFQATT and CDR2 is SNEGSKA in the germline V gene (reference sequence). Trimming took off 1 base at V and 1 base at J, with 11 bases between the two ends. The CDR3 DNA reads TGCAGTGCTAGAGTCCAGCGATGGTCCTACAATGAGCAGTTCTTC. It codes for CSARVQRWSYNEQFF.

The chain's CDR3 is CASSFGEFPTTNEKLFF. The CDR3 DNA reads TGTGCCAGCAGCTTCGGGGAGTTCCCGACAACTAATGAAAAACTGTTTTTT. The chain has TRBV5-5 and TRBJ1-4, with D unclear. This CDR3 has 17 residues. V was trimmed by 2 bases and J by 0 bases, leaving 14 bases between them. Germline loops: CDR1 SGHKS, CDR2 YYEKEE (reference sequence).

This clonotype was observed at least ten times. The rearrangement links TRBV6-2 or TRBV6-3 to TRBJ2-7, with 12 bases fitting TRBD2. CDR1 and CDR2 from the germline V gene are MNHEY and SVGEGT. J lost 2 bases, V lost 5 bases, and 7 bases had no gene match. This CDR3 region has 16 residues. The CDR3 here is CASSQPTSGRPYEQYF. Written as DNA, the CDR3 is TGTGCCAGCAGTCAACCGACTAGCGGGAGACCCTACGAGCAGTACTTC.

J is TRBJ1-2 and V is TRBV29-1; D gene unclear. The CDR3 is made up of 13 amino acids. The germline gives CDR1 SQVTM, CDR2 ANQGSEA. V shed 6 bases and J shed 4 bases, with 15 bases lying between them. For the CDR3, the DNA is TGCAGCGTCGCATACAACCCAGGCTATGGCTACACCTTC. Its translation: CSVAYNPGYGYTF.

This clonotype appeared many times. The rearrangement joins TRBV27 to TRBJ1-1; D unclear. This CDR3 contains 13 residues. Trimming removed 3 bases at V and 4 bases at J, with 9 bases between. In germline, CDR1 is MNHEY, CDR2 SMNVEV (reference sequence). CDR3 sequence: CASSLFIGTEAFF. The CDR3 DNA follows: TGTGCCAGCAGTTTGTTCATCGGCACTGAAGCTTTCTTT.

The chain carries TRBV29-1 and TRBJ2-7; the match to TRBD1 covers 8 bases. Germline V gene sequence: CDR1 SQVTM, CDR2 ANQGSEA. The CDR3 spans 13 residues. J gave up 4 bases and V 7 bases, and 9 bases lay outside the gene matches. The CDR3 is CSAQGQDLYEQYF. In DNA, the CDR3 is TGCAGCGCCCAGGGACAGGATTTGTACGAGCAGTACTTC.

This clonotype was seen many times. The chain joins TRBV28 to TRBJ2-7, with TRBD1 identical over 11 bases. CDR1 MDHEN and CDR2 SYDVKM come from the germline V gene. V lost 5 bases and J lost 4; bases outside the gene matches: 10. CDR3 length: 16 residues. This CDR3 is CASSPRTGGALYEQYF. The CDR3 DNA is TGTGCCAGCAGTCCCCGGACAGGGGGCGCCTTGTACGAGCAGTACTTC.

This clonotype was counted ten times or more. The rearrangement links TRBV6-1 to TRBJ2-2; D is perhaps TRBD2 (7 bases). V was clipped by 3 bases and J by 2 bases, with 10 bases between them. The V gene's germline CDR1 is MNHNS and CDR2 SASEGT. This CDR3 has 15 amino acids. DNA of the CDR3: TGTGCCAGCAGTGATTGGGGGGGCAACACCGGGGAGCTGTTTTTT. Its translation: CASSDWGGNTGELFF.

This clonotype was seen at least ten times. The chain carries TRBV24-1 and TRBJ2-1, with TRBD2 as a possible D gene (7 bases). CDR3 length: 15 amino acids. V was clipped by 4 bases and J by 6 bases, with 15 bases between them. CDR1 KGHDR and CDR2 SFDVKD come from the germline V gene. The CDR3 DNA reads as TGTGCCACCAGTGAAACGGGGGGCGTCATCAATGAGCAGTTCTTC. It codes for CATSETGGVINEQFF.

Worth noting for this clonotype: A much larger clone lies one base from this, so it may be a read error. This chain uses TRBV12-3 or TRBV12-4 with TRBJ1-5, with 10 nucleotides matching TRBD1. The CDR3 consists of 17 residues. V lost 2 bases and J lost 5; bases outside the gene matches: 9. Here the CDR3 DNA reads TGTGCCAGCAGTTTACACGGGACAGGGGAGGACGATCAGCCCCAGCATTTT. It encodes CASSLHGTGEDDQPQHF.

This clonotype was observed many times. This rearrangement joins TRBV13 to TRBJ1-4; D not certain. CDR3 length: 14 amino acids. CDR1 is PRHDT, CDR2 FYEKMQ, per germline (reference sequence). V lost 0 bases, J lost 7 bases, and 9 bases lay in between. The CDR3 nucleotides are TGTGCCAGCAGCTTAGGGCGGGCGTCTGAAAAACTGTTTTTT. This encodes CASSLGRASEKLFF.

This clonotype was detected a few times. A read error may produce the germline difference seen at one junction end. This chain links TRBV29-1 with TRBJ1-1; D perhaps matches TRBD1 (6 bases). Germline CDR1 reads SQVTM; CDR2 reads ANQGSEA. CDR3 length equals 13 residues. CDR3 region: CSVEWTVNTETFF. CDR3 DNA sequence: TGCAGCGTTGAATGGACAGTGAACACTGAAACTTTCTTT.

This clonotype was detected many times. V usage is TRBV28 and J usage is TRBJ1-1, with no clear D. The CDR3 extends over 17 amino acids. V lost 2 bases to trimming and J lost 3 bases, with 19 bases between them. Per germline, CDR1 MDHEN and CDR2 SYDVKM. CDR3 region: CASSLPTRWALHTEAFF. CDR3 DNA: TGTGCCAGCAGTTTACCAACGCGCTGGGCCCTCCACACTGAAGCTTTCTTT.

The genes are TRBV6-2 or TRBV6-3 and TRBJ2-2; D is unresolved. Trimming pared 6 bases from V and 6 bases from J, leaving 14 bases between. Germline lookup yields CDR1 MNHEY and CDR2 SVGEGT. The length of the CDR3 is 14 residues. The CDR3 spells CASRPPGFAGELFF. CDR3 in DNA: TGTGCCAGCAGACCCCCAGGTTTCGCCGGGGAGCTGTTTTTT.

This clonotype was picked up a small number of times. The rearrangement joins TRBV14 to TRBJ1-4; a possible D gene is TRBD1 (6 bases). The CDR3 covers 15 residues. Germline lookup yields CDR1 SGHDN and CDR2 FVKESK. V was clipped by 4 bases and J by 5 bases, with 14 bases between them. DNA for the CDR3: TGTGCCAGCAGCCCCAACGGGACACCGAATGAAAAACTGTTTTTT. This translates into CASSPNGTPNEKLFF. The full variable domain, in which reference TRBV14 and TRBJ1-4 provide the parts outside the CDR3, is EAGVTQFPSHSVIEKGQTVTLRCDPISGHDNLYWYRRVMGKEIKFLLHFVKESKQDESGMPNNRFLAERTGGTYSTLKVQPAELEDSGVYFCASSPNGTPNEKLFFGSGTQLSVL.

V is TRBV19 and J is TRBJ1-5, with D unresolved. V dropped 9 bases and J dropped 2 bases, with 8 bases sitting between them. CDR3 length equals 12 residues. CDR1 and CDR2 (germline): LNHDA, SQIVND (reference sequence). The CDR3 coding sequence is TGTGCCAGCAGGTTAGGCAATCAGCCCCAGCATTTT. It encodes CASRLGNQPQHF.

This clonotype was counted ten times or more. V gene TRBV2 combines with J gene TRBJ2-1, with 7 bases fitting TRBD1. The CDR3 runs to 13 residues. J was trimmed by 10 bases and V by 4 bases; bases with no gene match: 7. CDR1 and CDR2 (germline): SNHLY, FYNNEI. CDR3 in amino acids: CASSGGTAREQFF. Here the CDR3 DNA reads TGTGCCAGCAGTGGGGGGACAGCGCGCGAGCAGTTCTTC.

This clonotype was observed many times. The CDR3, as DNA: TGTGCCAGCAGTTTGGAGGTCCGCTCCTACAATGAGCAGTTCTTC. Protein product: CASSLEVRSYNEQFF. The rearrangement joins TRBV28 to TRBJ2-1; a possible D gene is TRBD2 (5 bases). The CDR3 runs to 15 residues. V gave up 3 bases and J gave up 0 bases, with 9 bases separating them. Per the germline V gene, CDR1 is MDHEN and CDR2 is SYDVKM.

This clonotype was detected a few times. The chain is built from TRBV24-1 and TRBJ2-2; D perhaps matches TRBD2 (6 bases). Trimming took 8 bases from V and 7 from J, leaving 13 bases between them. The germline V gene encodes CDR1 KGHDR and CDR2 SFDVKD. CDR3 size: 13 residues. The CDR3 spells CATNSGGNGELFF. The CDR3 DNA reads TGTGCCACCAATTCCGGCGGGAACGGGGAGCTGTTTTTT.

This clonotype was seen a handful of times. The chain recombines TRBV6-2 or TRBV6-3 with TRBJ1-3; possible D gene TRBD1, 5 bases. Germline V gene lookup returns CDR1 MNHEY and CDR2 SVGEGT. The CDR3 is 16 amino acids. V lost 6 bases, J lost 0 bases, and 15 bases lay in between. In nucleotides, the CDR3 is TGTGCCAGCAGAGGCGACAGAACAATCTCTGGAAACACCATATATTTT. It codes for CASRGDRTISGNTIYF.

J is TRBJ2-2 and V is TRBV20-1, with 8 nucleotides matching TRBD1. Trimming took 6 bases from V and 7 from J; bases not matched to a gene: 16. The CDR3 has 16 amino acids. Per the germline V gene, CDR1 is DFQATT and CDR2 is SNEGSKA (reference sequence). The CDR3 coding sequence is TGCAGTGCCAAAGATCGTCGGACAGGGATTCACGGGGAGCTGTTTTTT. Translation gives CSAKDRRTGIHGELFF.

V usage is TRBV10-3 and J usage is TRBJ2-1; 9 positions agree with TRBD1. CDR1 is ENHRY, CDR2 SYGVKD, per germline. The CDR3 totals 15 residues. Germline trimming cut 9 bases from V and 6 bases from J; bases unmatched to any gene: 12. The CDR3 DNA follows: TGTGCCATTTTGAACACCGGGACAGGGTCCAATGAGCAGTTCTTC. The encoded protein is CAILNTGTGSNEQFF.

This clonotype has a count of ten or more. The chain has TRBV5-6 and TRBJ2-1, with D perhaps matching TRBD1 or TRBD2 (6 bases each). CDR3 size: 16 residues. The germline V gene has CDR1 SGHDT and CDR2 YYEEEE. V was cut by 4 bases and J by 1 base, with 15 bases left in between. In DNA form, the CDR3 reads TGTGCCAGCAGCGTGACTAGTAGGGGGTCCTACAATGAGCAGTTCTTC. It encodes CASSVTSRGSYNEQFF.

This clonotype was recorded at least ten times. CDR3 DNA sequence: TGTGCCAGCAGCTCAAGGCGTGGGAAAAACACTGAAGCTTTCTTT. Translation gives CASSSRRGKNTEAFF. V and J are TRBV7-2 and TRBJ1-1; D is uncertain. The CDR3 spans 15 residues. Germline CDR1 SGHTA, CDR2 FQGNSA. V was trimmed by 4 bases and J by 2 bases, leaving 14 bases between them.

This clonotype was observed a few times. V and J are TRBV6-1 and TRBJ2-7; no reliable D call. V was clipped by 7 bases and J by 0 bases, with 16 bases between them. There are 15 residues in the CDR3. Germline-derived CDR1 and CDR2 are MNHNS and SASEGT. CDR3 region: CASKTSHLSSYEQYF. CDR3 sequence (DNA): TGTGCCAGCAAGACAAGCCATTTAAGCTCCTACGAGCAGTACTTC.

At least ten counts were recorded for this clonotype. The V and J genes are TRBV7-2 and TRBJ1-2; 8 bases agree with TRBD1. The CDR3 has 16 amino acids. The junction had 8 bases not matched to a gene; V was cut back by 1 base and J by 4 bases. Germline V gene lookup returns CDR1 SGHTA and CDR2 FQGNSA. The CDR3 coding sequence is TGTGCCAGCAGCTTAGTCGGGACAGGAGTTCCCTATGGCTACACCTTC. Its protein is CASSLVGTGVPYGYTF. Full variable domain (rest looked up from reference TRBV7-2 and TRBJ1-2): GAGVSQSPSNKVTEKGKDVELRCDPISGHTALYWYRQSLGQGLEFLIYFQGNSAPDKSGLPSDRFSAERTGGSVSTLTIQRTQQEDSAVYLCASSLVGTGVPYGYTFGSGTRLTVV.